A selection of T cell receptor beta chains follows, all from one sample in a study of blood T cell repertoires in COVID-19. The table came from immunoSEQ multiplex PCR; TCRdb's copy has only in-frame clones and leaves some out. The repertoire holds more than 200,000 clones, with around 84% as singletons. The sequencing sample was made of peripheral blood. Receptor source: a man aged 60 to 75 with acute or convalescent COVID-19. CDR3s include the opening cysteine and the closing phenylalanine or tryptophan. D genes are given only for firm matches. Size tells how often a clone was seen (once, few, many) or the class of an expanded clone, and some rows leave it out.

>11|-|-|TRBV6-2/TRBV6-3|TRBJ2-7
TGTGCCAGCAGTTCTTTCCGCGAGCAGTACTTC
CASSSFREQYF
>14|-|-|TRBV2|TRBJ2-1
TGTGCCAGCAGTGAACTTGGTGGTCCAGGGTTGGAGTTCTTC
CASSELGGPGLEFF
>14|-|-|TRBV29-1|TRBJ1-2
TGCAGCGTTGAAGAGGGAGGGAGGGTATATGGCTACACCTTC
CSVEEGGRVYGYTF
>15|few|TRBD1|TRBV9|TRBJ1-3
TGTGCCAGCAGCGGAGGGGACAGTGTTGGAAACACCATATATTTT
CASSGGDSVGNTIYF
>13|-|-|TRBV28|TRBJ2-5
TGTGCCAGCAGTTGGCAGGGGTCCGGGACCCAGTACTTC
CASSWQGSGTQYF
>15|-|-|TRBV5-6|TRBJ2-7
TGTGCCAGCAGCTTGGCGCTCCGACTGGATGGGGAGCAGTACTTC
CASSLALRLDGEQYF
>14|-|-|TRBV5-1|TRBJ2-7
TGCGCCAGCAGCTTCGGGACACTCTCGCCCGAGCAGTACTTC
CASSFGTLSPEQYF
>16|-|TRBD2|TRBV18|TRBJ2-7
TGTGCCAGCTCACCGAGCGGGACCCTACCCCACTACGAGCAGTACTTC
CASSPSGTLPHYEQYF
>13|once|TRBD1|TRBV7-7|TRBJ2-7
TGTGCTAGCGCCCGGGACAGGGGTGACGAGCAGTACTTC
CASARDRGDEQYF
>13|-|-|TRBV7-9|TRBJ2-1
TGTGCCAGCAGCTTAGTCGCGTTACGCGAGCAGTTCTTC
CASSLVALREQFF
>17|-|TRBD1|TRBV19|TRBJ2-5
TGTGCCAGTAGTAGCCGGACAGGGAGCCGCTATCAAGAGACCCAGTACTTC
CASSSRTGSRYQETQYF
>13|-|-|TRBV11-3|TRBJ2-5
TGTGCCAGCAGCTTAACGGGTGCAGAGACCCAGTACTTC
CASSLTGAETQYF
>17|few|TRBD1|TRBV10-3|TRBJ2-5
TGTGCCATGCGCCCCGGGGCCGGGACAGGGGCTCAAGAGACCCAGTACTTC
CAMRPGAGTGAQETQYF
>16|once|TRBD2|TRBV15|TRBJ2-2
TGTGCCACCAGCAGTTTAGCGGGGCTAAACACCGGGGAGCTGTTTTTT
CATSSLAGLNTGELFF
>15|-|-|TRBV28|TRBJ1-5
TGTGCCAGCAGTTTAAAGGGGTTGGGCAATCAGCCCCAGCATTTT
CASSLKGLGNQPQHF
>15|-|TRBD1|TRBV19|TRBJ1-1
TGTGCCAGTAGGCCACAGGGGGCGGAGAACACTGAAGCTTTCTTT
CASRPQGAENTEAFF
>13|-|-|TRBV9|TRBJ2-3
TGTGCCAGCAGTGGGGCCCCGTCAGATACGCAGTATTTT
CASSGAPSDTQYF
>13|-|TRBD1|TRBV11-1|TRBJ2-5
TGTGCCAGCAGCACTTCGGGACAGGAGACCCAGTACTTC
CASSTSGQETQYF
>16|-|-|TRBV7-8|TRBJ1-2
TGTGCCAGCAGCTTAGGCGGCCGGGGGTTCGCCTATGGCTACACCTTC
CASSLGGRGFAYGYTF
>14|-|-|TRBV10-3|TRBJ2-2
TGTGCCATCAGTGAAAACAGAAACACCGGGGAGCTGTTTTTT
CAISENRNTGELFF
>15|-|-|TRBV5-1|TRBJ2-1
TGCGCCAGCAGCTTGTCGCCGGACAGTTACAATGAGCAGTTCTTC
CASSLSPDSYNEQFF
>17|-|TRBD1|TRBV14|TRBJ1-1
TGTGCCAGCAGCCAAGATTTGCCAGGGGGCGCGAGCACTGAAGCTTTCTTT
CASSQDLPGGASTEAFF
>16|few|TRBD2|TRBV2|TRBJ2-4
TGTGCCAGCAGCCCTAGGACTAGCGGGGGACAAAACATTCAGTACTTC
CASSPRTSGGQNIQYF
>16|-|TRBD1|TRBV5-1|TRBJ2-7
TGCGCCAGCAGCTTGGTTTCAGGGGGAACCTCCTACGAGCAGTACTTC
CASSLVSGGTSYEQYF
>13|-|-|TRBV11-2|TRBJ1-2
TGTGCCAGCAACTTCTACGGGGGCTATGGCTACACCTTC
CASNFYGGYGYTF
>15|once|TRBD1|TRBV5-4|TRBJ1-6
TGTGCCAGCAGCTTGGGGGGACAGGGAAATCGAATTCACCACTTT
CASSLGGQGNRIHHF
>16|-|TRBD2|TRBV11-2|TRBJ2-7
TGTGCCAGCAGCTTAGCGTTTGGCGGGGGCTCCTACGAGCAGTACTTC
CASSLAFGGGSYEQYF
>14|-|TRBD1|TRBV18|TRBJ2-1
TGTGCCAGCCGGGGACAGGGGGATTACAATGAGCAGTTCTTC
CASRGQGDYNEQFF
>18|-|-|TRBV7-2|TRBJ1-1
TGTGCCAGCACCCCAGGACGGTATGTCAGGGTTATGAACACTGAAGCTTTCTTT
CASTPGRYVRVMNTEAFF
>16|-|-|TRBV6-1|TRBJ2-2
TGTGCCAGCAGTGAATTTTGGACAGCGACCACCGGGGAGCTGTTTTTT
CASSEFWTATTGELFF
>17|-|-|TRBV18|TRBJ2-6
TGTGCCAGCTCACCGACTTCGACCGCTCTTGGGGCCAACGTCCTGACTTTC
CASSPTSTALGANVLTF
>14|-|-|TRBV6-5|TRBJ1-3
TGTGCCAGCAGTTCGGGGGACCCTGGAAACACCATATATTTT
CASSSGDPGNTIYF
>17|once|TRBD2|TRBV7-3|TRBJ2-1
TGTGCCAGCAGCTCCTCTCCGGGACTAGCGGGGCGGAATGAGCAGTTCTTC
CASSSSPGLAGRNEQFF
>12|-|-|TRBV3-1/TRBV3-2|TRBJ2-5
TGTGCCAGCAGAACGGGATTAGAGACCCAGTACTTC
CASRTGLETQYF
>18|-|-|TRBV6-6|TRBJ1-4
TGTGCCAGCAGTCACACCTGGGGCTCCGTTGCAACTAATGAAAAACTGTTTTTT
CASSHTWGSVATNEKLFF
>16|-|TRBD1|TRBV4-3|TRBJ2-3
TGCGCCAGCAGCCCGGAGAAGGGGGCCGGATCAGATACGCAGTATTTT
CASSPEKGAGSDTQYF
>18|-|-|TRBV2|TRBJ2-1
TGTGCCAGCAGTATTACCATTGCAGGCTCTTCCCCCCTAAATGAGCAGTTCTTC
CASSITIAGSSPLNEQFF
>13|-|-|TRBV10-1|TRBJ2-1
TGCGCCACCTCGGGGGACTTGTACAATGAGCAGTTCTTC
CATSGDLYNEQFF
>14|-|-|TRBV19|TRBJ2-1
TGTGCCAGTACGGCGGGAACGATCTACAATGAGCAGTTCTTC
CASTAGTIYNEQFF
>15|once|TRBD2|TRBV7-2|TRBJ2-1
TGTGCCAGCAGCTTAGGGCTAGCGGGGCCCAATGAGCAGTTCTTC
CASSLGLAGPNEQFF
>14|-|TRBD2|TRBV9|TRBJ2-1
TGTGCCAGCAGCGTGTCTAGCGGGAACAATGAGCAGTTCTTC
CASSVSSGNNEQFF
>19|-|-|TRBV4-1|TRBJ1-6
TGCGCCAGCAGCCAAAGGCCTGGGGGCGACACCAACTATAATTCACCCCTCCACTTT
CASSQRPGGDTNYNSPLHF
>15|-|TRBD1|TRBV7-2|TRBJ2-7
TGTGCCAGCAGGACCGGGACAGGGGGTTCCTACGAGCAGTACTTC
CASRTGTGGSYEQYF
>15|-|-|TRBV15|TRBJ1-6
TGTGCCACCAGCAGAGATCGCGGGGGCAATTCACCCCTCCACTTT
CATSRDRGGNSPLHF
>14|-|-|TRBV12-5|TRBJ2-5
TGTGCTAGTGGTTTGGCAAGGGGGGGAGAGACCCAGTACTTC
CASGLARGGETQYF
>14|-|-|TRBV7-2|TRBJ1-2
TGTGCCAGCAATAATGGACAGTCGTGGTATGGCTACACCTTC
CASNNGQSWYGYTF
>15|-|-|TRBV24-1|TRBJ1-2
TGTGCCACCAGTGATAGAACAGGAACCGGCTATGGCTACACCTTC
CATSDRTGTGYGYTF
>14|-|-|TRBV6-1|TRBJ2-2
TGTGCCAGCAGTGAACGCTGGCCGACCGGGGAGCTGTTTTTT
CASSERWPTGELFF
>16|-|-|TRBV4-2|TRBJ2-6
TGTGCCAGCAGCCAATACAGGGCCTCTGGGGCCAACGTCCTGACTTTC
CASSQYRASGANVLTF
>14|-|-|TRBV7-2|TRBJ1-2
TGTGCCAGCAGCTTAGATCGGGGGAACTATGGCTACACCTTC
CASSLDRGNYGYTF
>16|once|TRBD1|TRBV4-1|TRBJ1-2
TGCGCCAGCAGCCAAGTAGGGACAGGGTTTAACTATGGCTACACCTTC
CASSQVGTGFNYGYTF